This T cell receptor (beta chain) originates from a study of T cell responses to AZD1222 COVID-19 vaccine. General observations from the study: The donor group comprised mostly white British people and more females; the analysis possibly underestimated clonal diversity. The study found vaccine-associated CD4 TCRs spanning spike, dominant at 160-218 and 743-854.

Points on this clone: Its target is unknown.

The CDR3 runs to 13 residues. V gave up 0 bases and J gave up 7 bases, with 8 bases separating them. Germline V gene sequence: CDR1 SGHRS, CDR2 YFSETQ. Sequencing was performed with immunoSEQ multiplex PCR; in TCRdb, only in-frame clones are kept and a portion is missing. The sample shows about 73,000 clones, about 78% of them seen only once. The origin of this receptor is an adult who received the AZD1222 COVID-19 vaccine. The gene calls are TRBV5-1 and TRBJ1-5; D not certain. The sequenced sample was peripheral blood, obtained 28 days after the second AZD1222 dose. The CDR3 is CASSLEGEQPQHF. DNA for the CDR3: TGCGCCAGCAGCTTGGAGGGTGAACAGCCCCAGCATTTT.